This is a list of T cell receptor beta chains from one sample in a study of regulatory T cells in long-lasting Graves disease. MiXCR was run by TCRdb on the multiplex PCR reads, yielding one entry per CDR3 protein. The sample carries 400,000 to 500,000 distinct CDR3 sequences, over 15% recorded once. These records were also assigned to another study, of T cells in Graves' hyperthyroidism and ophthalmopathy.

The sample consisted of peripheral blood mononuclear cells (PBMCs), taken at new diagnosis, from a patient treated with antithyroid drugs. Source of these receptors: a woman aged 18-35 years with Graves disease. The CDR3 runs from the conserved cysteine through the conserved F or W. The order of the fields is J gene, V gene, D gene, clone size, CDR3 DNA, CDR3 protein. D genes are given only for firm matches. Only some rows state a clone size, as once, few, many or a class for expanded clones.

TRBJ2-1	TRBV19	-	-	TGTGCCAGTAGTATAAGAGCATACAATGAGCAGTTCTTC	CASSIRAYNEQFF
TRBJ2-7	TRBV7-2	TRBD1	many	TGTGCCAGCAGCTGGGACAGGGCCTACGAGCAGTACTTC	CASSWDRAYEQYF
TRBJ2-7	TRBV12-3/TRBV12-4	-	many	TGTGCCAGCGAAGTGGTGGGAGGACTGGGGGAGCAGTACTTC	CASEVVGGLGEQYF
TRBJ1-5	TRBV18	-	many	TGTGCCAGCTCACCCCGCGACAGTAGCAATCAGCCCCAGCATTTT	CASSPRDSSNQPQHF
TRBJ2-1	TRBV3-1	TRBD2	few	TGTGCCAGCAGCCTTAGTCCGTCAGCGGGAAAATACAATGAGCAGTTCTTC	CASSLSPSAGKYNEQFF
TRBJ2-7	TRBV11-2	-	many	TGTGCCAGCAGCCGCACGGGACGGATGACCTACGAGCAGTACTTC	CASSRTGRMTYEQYF
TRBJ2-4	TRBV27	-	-	TGTGCCAGCAGTTTATTTGGCAGCCCAAGTGCCAAAAACATTCAGTACTTC	CASSLFGSPSAKNIQYF
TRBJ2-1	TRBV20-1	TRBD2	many	TGCAGTGCTGGTCCCGGGACTAGCGGCAATGAGCAGTTCTTC	CSAGPGTSGNEQFF
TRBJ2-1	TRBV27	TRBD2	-	TGTGCCAGCAGTGGGACTAGCGGGAGTGGTAATAATGAGCAGTTCTTC	CASSGTSGSGNNEQFF
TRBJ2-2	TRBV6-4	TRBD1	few	TGTGCCAGCAGCGCTATTCAGGGGGCCGCCGGGGAGCTGTTTTTT	CASSAIQGAAGELFF
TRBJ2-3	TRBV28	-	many	TGTGCCAGCAGTTTGCTAGTCGGTACAGATACGCAGTATTTT	CASSLLVGTDTQYF
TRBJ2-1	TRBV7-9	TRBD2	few	TGTGCCAGCAGCCCTAGCGGGGATCTTTACAATGAGCAGTTCTTC	CASSPSGDLYNEQFF
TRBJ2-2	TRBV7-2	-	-	TGTGCCAGCAGGCAAACTAGCTCCGTAGTCCCCGGGGAGCTGTTTTTT	CASRQTSSVVPGELFF
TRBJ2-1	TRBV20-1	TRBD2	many	TGCAGTGCTAGGGCGGGACTAGCGGGATACAATGAGCAGTTCTTC	CSARAGLAGYNEQFF
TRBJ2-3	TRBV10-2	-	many	TGCGCCAGCAGTGAGGAACGACGGGGCACAGATACGCAGTATTTT	CASSEERRGTDTQYF
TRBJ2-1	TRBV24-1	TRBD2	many	TGTGCCACCAGTGAACCAGGACTAGCGGGAGGGAAGTACAATGAGCAGTTCTTC	CATSEPGLAGGKYNEQFF
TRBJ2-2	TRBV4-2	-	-	TGTGCCAGCAGCCAAGACAGGGCGGTGAACACCGGGGAGCTGTTTTTT	CASSQDRAVNTGELFF
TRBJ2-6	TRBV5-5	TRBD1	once	TGTGCCAGCAGCTACTATCTGGGACAGCCTGACTCTGGGGCCAACGTCCTGACTTTC	CASSYYLGQPDSGANVLTF
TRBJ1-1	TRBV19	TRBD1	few	TGTGCCAGTTACCGGGACAGGGGGAACACTGAAGCTTTCTTT	CASYRDRGNTEAFF
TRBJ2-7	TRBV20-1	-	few	TGCAGTGCGAAATTGACCTACGAGCAGTACTTC	CSAKLTYEQYF
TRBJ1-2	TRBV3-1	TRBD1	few	TGTGCCAGCAGCCAAGGGGCAGGGGGGGGCTACACCTTC	CASSQGAGGGYTF
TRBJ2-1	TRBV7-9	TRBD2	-	TGTGCCAGCAGCTCGGGACTAGCGGGAGCGTACCCTTCCTACAATGAGCAGTTCTTC	CASSSGLAGAYPSYNEQFF
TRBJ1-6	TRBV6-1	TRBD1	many	TGTGCCAGCACCGAAGGACAGGGAAGTTCACCCCTCCACTTT	CASTEGQGSSPLHF
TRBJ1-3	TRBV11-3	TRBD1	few	TGTGCCAGCAGCTTTTACAGGGGTGGAAACACCATATATTTT	CASSFYRGGNTIYF
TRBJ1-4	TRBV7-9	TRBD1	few	TGTGCCAGCAGCCAAATACAGGGGGCGCAAGGAAAACTGTTTTTT	CASSQIQGAQGKLFF
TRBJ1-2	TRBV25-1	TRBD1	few	TGTGCCAGCAGAGAGGGACAGGGGGCGGCTGGCTACACCTTC	CASREGQGAAGYTF
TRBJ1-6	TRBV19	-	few	TGTGCCAGCAGAATCCGGGACGCCACGACCCCCCTCCACTTT	CASRIRDATTPLHF
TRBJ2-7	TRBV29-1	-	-	TGCAGCGTCCCCGACGGCTACGAGCAGTACTTC	CSVPDGYEQYF
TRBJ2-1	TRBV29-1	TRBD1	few	TGCAGCGTTGAAGGAGGGGGCCTATACCCCTCCTACAATGAGCAGTTCTTC	CSVEGGGLYPSYNEQFF
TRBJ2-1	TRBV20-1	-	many	TGCAGTGCCTCTCAATGGGTCGGTAATGAGCAGTTCTTC	CSASQWVGNEQFF
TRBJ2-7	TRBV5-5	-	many	TGTGCCAGCAGCTTGGTTTCCGGGAGTTCCTACGAGCAGTACTTC	CASSLVSGSSYEQYF
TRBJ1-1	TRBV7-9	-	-	TGTGCCAGCAGCTTAGACGGGAGAGGAATGAACACTGAAGCTTTCTTT	CASSLDGRGMNTEAFF
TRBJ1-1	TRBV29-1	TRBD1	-	TGCAGCGGCGGGACAGGGGGCCGGAACACTGAAGCTTTCTTT	CSGGTGGRNTEAFF
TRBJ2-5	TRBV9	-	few	TGTGCCAGCAGCGTAAGAGGGGACCGAGAGACCCAGTACTTC	CASSVRGDRETQYF
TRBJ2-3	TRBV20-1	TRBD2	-	TGCAGTGTAGGCCTAGCGGTACTGGCAGATACGCAGTATTTT	CSVGLAVLADTQYF
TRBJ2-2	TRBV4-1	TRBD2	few	TGCGCCAGCAGCCAAGACGCCGGGAGGGCCAACGGGGAGCTGTTTTTT	CASSQDAGRANGELFF
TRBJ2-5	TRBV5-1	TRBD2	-	TGCGCCAGCAGCTTGGGACTAGCGGTCCCGCAGGGAGAGACCCAGTACTTC	CASSLGLAVPQGETQYF
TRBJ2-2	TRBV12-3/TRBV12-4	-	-	TGTGCCAGCAGATTTTCAGGGGGGGACACCGGGGAGCTGTTTTTT	CASRFSGGDTGELFF
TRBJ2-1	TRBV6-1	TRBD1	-	TGTGCCAGCAGGAAGGGACAGGGGGGCGGCAATGAGCAGTTCTTC	CASRKGQGGGNEQFF
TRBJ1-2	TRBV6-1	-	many	TGTGCCAGCACCGCGGGGAGTACTAACTATGGCTACACCTTC	CASTAGSTNYGYTF
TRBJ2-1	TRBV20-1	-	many	TGCAGTGCTAGATTAGTACGTGAGCAGTTCTTC	CSARLVREQFF
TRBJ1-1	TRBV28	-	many	TGTGCCAGCACCCGGGCGAGACAGAACACTGAAGCTTTCTTT	CASTRARQNTEAFF